This T cell receptor (beta chain) derives from a study of human T cells and chemical hapten exposure. Turning to the study itself: Investigators sensitized roughly 2 cm by roughly 2 cm of upper inner arm skin with 2% DPC. The study lasted 20 to 30 weeks, and patients were dosed weekly with diphenylcyclopropenone on the scalp throughout. Study-wide points: Relative to controls, expanded TCRs formed significantly more large CDR3 similarity clusters.

TCRdb used MiXCR to reprocess the RACE reads, holding one entry per CDR3 protein. The sample consists of 300,000 to 450,000 distinct CDR3 sequences, around 5.5% of them appearing once. V lost 4 bases and J lost 2, with 14 bases in between. There are 15 residues in the CDR3. The germline CDR1 and CDR2 sequences are SGDLS and YYNGEE. As to time point: pre-sensitization, week 0. Noted treatment: therapeutic diphenylcyclopropenone sensitization with weekly scalp DPC. There are many counts of this clonotype. Its antigen is not known. This sequence was found in a woman between 50 and 59 years old with alopecia areata. Some clones in this sample may be carry-over from other donors' samples. This specimen consisted of whole blood, obtained in connection with sensitization to the hapten diphenylcyclopropenone (DPC). The V call is TRBV9, the J call TRBJ2-3; D gene uncertain. The CDR3 sequence: CASSPWTEPTDTQYF. In DNA, the CDR3 is TGTGCCAGCAGCCCATGGACCGAACCCACAGATACGCAGTATTTT.